Listed here are 20 T cell receptor beta chains from one sample, sequenced in a study of cytomegalovirus exposure and HLA in healthy donors. With 60 Vbeta and 13 Jbeta primers, the PCR was carried out. Assay: immunoSEQ multiplex PCR; the TCRdb copy retains only in-frame clones and omits some. The table records fewer than 150,000 clones, 78% of them present only once. Sequences were obtained from PBMCs. The receptors originated from a male donor in good health and CMV-seronegative.

The V call is TRBV15, the J call TRBJ2-1; 11 bases are shared with TRBD2. V trimming: 5 bases; J trimming: 5 bases; junction bases outside the gene matches: 5. The CDR3 contains 15 residues. CDR1 is LNHNV and CDR2 is YYDKDF in the germline V gene (reference sequence). CDR3 sequence (DNA): TGTGCCACCAGCTGGGGACTAGCGGACGACAATGAGCAGTTCTTC. Protein product: CATSWGLADDNEQFF. The variable domain in full, completed from reference TRBV15 and TRBJ2-1, reads DAMVIQNPRYQVTQFGKPVTLSCSQTLNHNVMYWYQQKSSQAPKLLFHYYDKDFNNEADTPDNFQSRRPNTSFCFLDIRSPGLGDTAMYLCATSWGLADDNEQFFGPGTRLTVL.

The gene calls are TRBV6-4 and TRBJ2-1; D remains ambiguous. The CDR3 runs 15 residues. Germline V lookup: CDR1 MRHNA, CDR2 SNTAGT. V was cut by 3 bases and J by 0 bases, with 9 bases left in between. The CDR3 nucleotides read TGTGCCAGCAGTGAGTCCCCCTTCTCCTACAATGAGCAGTTCTTC. It encodes CASSESPFSYNEQFF.

This clone occurred once. The chain combines TRBV5-6 with TRBJ2-5, with 10 nucleotides matching TRBD1. The CDR3 consists of 16 residues. The J segment lost 3 bases and the V segment lost 5 bases, leaving 10 bases of the junction unmatched. Germline V gene lookup returns CDR1 SGHDT and CDR2 YYEEEE. The CDR3 is CASSLDRGMVKETQYF. The CDR3 bases are TGTGCCAGCAGTCTGGACAGGGGGATGGTGAAAGAGACCCAGTACTTC.

This rearrangement joins TRBV9 to TRBJ2-5, with 11 bases that match TRBD1. J was trimmed by 1 base and V by 4 bases; bases with no gene match: 6. There are 16 residues in the CDR3. Germline V gene lookup returns CDR1 SGDLS and CDR2 YYNGEE. CDR3 residues: CASSLSGTGGQETQYF. Here the CDR3 DNA reads TGTGCCAGCAGCTTGAGCGGGACAGGGGGCCAAGAGACCCAGTACTTC.

The rearrangement joins TRBV27 to TRBJ2-2; the match to TRBD1 covers 7 bases. V gave up 2 bases and J gave up 4 bases; unmatched junction bases: 4. CDR1 is MNHEY and CDR2 is SMNVEV in the germline V gene (reference sequence). The CDR3 extends over 15 amino acids. This chain's CDR3 is CASSLGAGGTGELFF. The CDR3 DNA reads TGTGCCAGCAGTTTAGGCGCAGGGGGCACCGGGGAGCTGTTTTTT.

This rearrangement joins TRBV7-2 to TRBJ1-5; weak D call: TRBD1 (6 bases). Germline V gives CDR1 SGHTA, CDR2 FQGNSA. The CDR3 has 14 residues. V was pared by 4 bases and J by 4 bases, with 11 bases between. The CDR3 is CASSSGTPNQPQHF. The CDR3 coding sequence is TGTGCCAGCAGCTCCGGGACACCGAATCAGCCCCAGCATTTT.

For the CDR3, the DNA is TGCGCCAGCAGCTTGCAGGACTTTAACACCGGGGAGCTGTTTTTT. Protein sequence: CASSLQDFNTGELFF. V gene TRBV5-1 combines with J gene TRBJ2-2, with D perhaps TRBD2 (5 bases). The CDR3 runs 15 residues. Germline CDR1 SGHRS, CDR2 YFSETQ. V was clipped by 1 base and J by 2 bases, with 9 bases between them.

The chain is built from TRBV29-1 and TRBJ1-2; weak D call: TRBD1 (5 bases). The CDR3 runs 13 residues. Germline loops: CDR1 SQVTM, CDR2 ANQGSEA. Trimming pared 4 bases from V and 2 bases from J, leaving 11 bases between. The CDR3 bases are TGCAGCGTTGTCACGGAGGGGAACTATGGCTACACCTTC. It encodes CSVVTEGNYGYTF.

The chain links TRBV7-6 to TRBJ2-7, with D possibly matching TRBD2 (6 bases). V was pared by 5 bases and J by 2 bases, with 7 bases between. The CDR3 length is 12 residues. The V gene's germline CDR1 is SGHVS and CDR2 FNYEAQ. Written as DNA, the CDR3 is TGTGCCAGCAGCCAGCGGGCCTACGAGCAGTACTTC. It yields the protein CASSQRAYEQYF. The whole variable domain, remainder taken from reference TRBV7-6 and TRBJ2-7, is GAGVSQSPRYKVTKRGQDVALRCDPISGHVSLYWYRQALGQGPEFLTYFNYEAQQDKSGLPNDRFSAERPEGSISTLTIQRTEQRDSAMYRCASSQRAYEQYFGPGTRLTVT.

The rearrangement uses TRBV5-4 and TRBJ1-5; no firm D call. V lost 0 bases, J lost 9 bases, and 13 bases lay in between. Germline lookup yields CDR1 SGHNT and CDR2 YYREEE (reference sequence). The CDR3 has 14 residues. The CDR3 coding sequence is TGTGCCAGCAGCTTGGACGGCGGGTTAGGGCCCCAGCATTTT. The encoded protein is CASSLDGGLGPQHF.

V gene TRBV5-1 combines with J gene TRBJ2-2; tentatively, D is TRBD1 (7 bases). This CDR3 is 18 amino acids long. CDR1 SGHRS and CDR2 YFSETQ come from the germline V gene. The ends were cut back, 0 bases at V and 2 bases at J, with 17 bases in the middle. CDR3 residues: CASSLEWGGTVNTGELFF. DNA of the CDR3: TGCGCCAGCAGCTTGGAATGGGGCGGGACAGTCAACACCGGGGAGCTGTTTTTT.

The chain links TRBV2 to TRBJ2-2; 12 positions agree with TRBD2. Per the germline V gene, CDR1 is SNHLY and CDR2 is FYNNEI. Unmatched junction bases numbered 8, after V lost 6 bases and J lost 6 bases. The CDR3 sequence is 16 residues long. The CDR3 coding sequence is TGTGCCAGCAGACTTCTAGCGGGGGGGAGGGCCGGGGAGCTGTTTTTT. Its protein is CASRLLAGGRAGELFF.

The chain couples TRBV10-3 to TRBJ2-1; 12 bases are a match to TRBD1. The CDR3 extends over 15 amino acids. Germline V gene sequence: CDR1 ENHRY, CDR2 SYGVKD. J lost 6 bases, V lost 6 bases, and 6 bases had no gene match. The CDR3 sequence: CAIRDPGQGANEQFF. The CDR3 DNA sequence: TGTGCCATCAGGGATCCGGGACAGGGGGCCAATGAGCAGTTCTTC.

The chain couples TRBV7-9 to TRBJ1-1, with D perhaps matching TRBD1 (5 bases). Germline lookup yields CDR1 SEHNR and CDR2 FQNEAQ (reference sequence). The CDR3 spans 14 residues. V lost 5 bases to trimming and J lost 1 base, with 11 bases between them. DNA for the CDR3: TGTGCCAGCAGCCTCAATGACAGGAACACTGAAGCTTTCTTT. Protein sequence: CASSLNDRNTEAFF.

The genes are TRBV9 and TRBJ2-2, with unresolved D. This CDR3 comprises 14 residues. Germline CDR1 is SGDLS and CDR2 is YYNGEE. V lost 1 base and J 2 bases, leaving 6 bases between the germline ends. The CDR3: CASSVQDNTGELFF. The CDR3 DNA sequence: TGTGCCAGCAGCGTACAGGATAACACCGGGGAGCTGTTTTTT.

The table lists this clone with a few counts. V and J are TRBV21-1 and TRBJ1-1; TRBD1 was called by the table and not checked on the DNA. TRBV21-1 is an annotated pseudogene. The CDR3 is 14 residues long. CDR3 bases: TGTGCCAGCAACCCAAGGGGGCCTAACACTGAAGCTTTCTTT. This codes for CASNPRGPNTEAFF.

The chain has TRBV30 and TRBJ2-1; 10 bases agree with TRBD2. Germline V gives CDR1 GTSNPN, CDR2 SVGIG (reference sequence). The CDR3 is made up of 15 amino acids. J lost 7 bases, V lost 1 base, and 7 bases had no gene match. The CDR3 sequence: CAWSDSLAGQNEQFF. DNA for the CDR3: TGTGCCTGGAGTGATTCACTAGCGGGACAAAATGAGCAGTTCTTC.

J is TRBJ1-2 and V is TRBV19; maybe TRBD1 (5 bases). Germline lookup yields CDR1 LNHDA and CDR2 SQIVND (reference sequence). V was trimmed by 1 base and J by 1 base, leaving 13 bases between them. This CDR3 has 16 residues. The CDR3 here is CASSIGIQGGNYGYTF. Written as DNA, the CDR3 is TGTGCCAGTAGTATAGGAATTCAGGGTGGTAACTATGGCTACACCTTC.

This clone appeared a single time. The genes are TRBV5-1 and TRBJ2-5; TRBD1 matches 7 bases. The germline gives CDR1 SGHRS, CDR2 YFSETQ. V shed 0 bases and J 5 bases; nucleotides not matched to a gene: 7. The CDR3 is 15 amino acids. The CDR3 DNA follows: TGCGCCAGCAGCTTGGAGAGACAGGGTGGCGAGACCCAGTACTTC. Its translation: CASSLERQGGETQYF.

This clone was counted a few times. The V call is TRBV9, the J call TRBJ2-5, with D possibly TRBD1 on 5 matching bases. Trimming left V 3 bases short and J 6 bases short, with 12 bases between. The CDR3 has 13 residues. Germline values: CDR1 SGDLS, CDR2 YYNGEE. CDR3 coding DNA: TGTGCCAGCAGCGGTGGGGCATTCCAGACCCAGTACTTC. Its translation is CASSGGAFQTQYF.